This T cell receptor beta chain was identified in a study of shared clonotypes between healthy human individuals. Study-level information: The plates for each donor numbered three CD4 naive, three CD4 memory, two CD8 naive and one CD8 memory.

The assay used deep level. Produced via immunoSEQ multiplex PCR; TCRdb's table is partial and in-frame only. Seen here are some 2,000,000 clones, over 85% observed once, and the top ten hold 0.1% to 0.15%. CDR1 and CDR2 (germline): MNHNS, SASEGT. Trimming left V 3 bases short and J 6 bases short, with 20 bases between. The CDR3 contains 16 residues. Input material: naive CD4+ T cells sorted from blood. Specified subset: CD45RA+ positively selected. This clonotype was obtained from a man between 18 and 35 years old in good health. The V and J genes are TRBV6-1 and TRBJ1-1, with D possibly being TRBD1 (6 bases). CDR3 bases: TGTGCCAGCAGTGATTCCTCCCGTCGACGGACAGCTGAAGCTTTCTTT. It is translated as CASSDSSRRRTAEAFF.